The 24 T cell receptor beta chains reported below all come from one sample, sequenced in a study of blood T cell repertoires in COVID-19. Measured with immunoSEQ multiplex PCR; TCRdb has only the in-frame clones, and not every one. The data show 340,000 or so clones, roughly 85% seen once. The specimen was PBMCs or T cells enriched from blood (not recorded which). Every receptor here comes from a woman between 40 and 55 years old with acute COVID-19.

CDR3 DNA sequence: TGTGCCAGCTCACCTTCTAGCGGGAGCACAGATACGCAGTATTTT. This codes for CASSPSSGSTDTQYF. The genes are TRBV18 and TRBJ2-3, with 8 bases identical to TRBD2. The trim removed 3 bases at V and 0 bases at J, leaving 2 bases unmatched. CDR3 length: 15 residues. Germline V gives CDR1 KGHSH, CDR2 LQKENI.

This clone has a handful of counts. The rearrangement uses TRBV6-5 and TRBJ1-3; 8 bases fit TRBD1. The CDR3 is 14 amino acids. The germline CDR1 and CDR2 sequences are MNHEY and SVGAGI. Trimming at V came to 7 bases and at J to 6 bases, leaving 8 bases not matched to a gene. CDR3 loop: CASNEGQGANTIYF. The CDR3 DNA sequence: TGTGCCAGCAACGAAGGGCAGGGGGCAAACACCATATATTTT.

V is TRBV7-2 and J is TRBJ2-1; 7 bases map to TRBD2. The CDR3 has 15 residues. The J segment lost 5 bases and the V segment lost 4 bases, leaving 8 bases of the junction unmatched. CDR1 is SGHTA, CDR2 FQGNSA, per germline. The CDR3 nucleotides are TGTGCCAGCAGCTACCGGACGGGGGGAAACAATGAGCAGTTCTTC. Protein product: CASSYRTGGNNEQFF.

This clone was counted between two and nine times. The DNA of the CDR3 is TGTGCCAGCAGTCGAATACAGGGGCATGCCTATGGCTACACCTTC. Amino acids: CASSRIQGHAYGYTF. The rearrangement links TRBV28 to TRBJ1-2; TRBD1 matches 7 bases. Germline V gene data show CDR1 as MDHEN and CDR2 as SYDVKM. The junction had 10 bases not matched to a gene; V was cut back by 5 bases and J by 4 bases. The CDR3 is 15 amino acids.

J is TRBJ2-1 and V is TRBV28, with TRBD2 matching over 10 bases. V lost 2 bases and J lost 2; bases outside the gene matches: 12. Germline-derived CDR1 and CDR2 are MDHEN and SYDVKM. CDR3 length equals 19 residues. The CDR3 loop is CASSLVISGRPTTYNEQFF. Here the CDR3 DNA reads TGTGCCAGCAGTTTAGTTATTAGCGGGAGGCCGACGACCTACAATGAGCAGTTCTTC.

The chain employs TRBV7-8 and TRBJ2-3, with 13 nucleotides matching TRBD2. The germline gives CDR1 SGHVS, CDR2 FQNEAQ. This CDR3 is 18 amino acids long. V lost 5 bases to trimming and J lost 4 bases; unmatched junction nucleotides: 12. The CDR3 DNA sequence: TGTGCCAGCAGCCCCAGGACTAGCGGGAGTAATAGGGCAGATACGCAGTATTTT. It yields the protein CASSPRTSGSNRADTQYF.

The gene calls are TRBV4-3 and TRBJ2-1; 8 nucleotides match TRBD2. Germline CDR1 is LGHNA and CDR2 is YSLEER. Unmatched junction bases numbered 10, after V lost 0 bases and J lost 9 bases. The CDR3 runs 16 residues. CDR3 DNA sequence: TGCGCCAGCAGCCAAGAAAATCGGGGGGGTCGAGGTGAGCAGTTCTTC. Protein product: CASSQENRGGRGEQFF.

This clone was observed once. The CDR3 protein is CASTGESSYNSPLHF. DNA of the CDR3: TGTGCCAGTACGGGGGAGAGCTCCTATAATTCACCCCTCCACTTT. This chain links TRBV19 with TRBJ1-6; perhaps TRBD1 as D (5 bases). This CDR3 is built from 15 residues. Germline V gene sequence: CDR1 LNHDA, CDR2 SQIVND (reference sequence). Trimming shortened V by 7 bases and J by 0 bases, and 10 bases separated the two germline ends.

The chain combines TRBV20-1 with TRBJ2-1, with TRBD2 matching 7 bases. The CDR3 runs 18 residues. V lost 3 bases and J lost 4; bases outside the gene matches: 18. Germline loops: CDR1 DFQATT, CDR2 SNEGSKA (reference sequence). In DNA form, the CDR3 reads TGCAGTGCTAGTTCGCTCCATCCTGGTCTAGCGGTTTACAATGAGCAGTTCTTC. This codes for CSASSLHPGLAVYNEQFF.

This chain joins TRBV28 and TRBJ1-2; D is unresolved. This CDR3 spans 12 amino acids. V lost 4 bases and J 8 bases, leaving 11 bases between the germline ends. Germline CDR1 MDHEN, CDR2 SYDVKM. The CDR3 here is CASSSSFLGYTF. In DNA form, the CDR3 reads TGTGCCAGCAGTTCAAGCTTTCTGGGCTACACCTTC.

The V and J genes are TRBV28 and TRBJ1-1, with D possibly matching TRBD1 (6 bases). In germline, CDR1 is MDHEN, CDR2 SYDVKM. V was clipped by 2 bases and J by 4 bases, with 14 bases between them. The CDR3 loop spans 15 amino acids. The CDR3, as DNA: TGTGCCAGCAGTTTAAGGCGGGGGGCCAGCACTGAAGCTTTCTTT. Amino acids: CASSLRRGASTEAFF. The whole variable domain, remainder taken from reference TRBV28 and TRBJ1-1, is DVKVTQSSRYLVKRTGEKVFLECVQDMDHENMFWYRQDPGLGLRLIYFSYDVKMKEKGDIPEGYSVSREKKERFSLILESASTNQTSMYLCASSLRRGASTEAFFGQGTRLTVV.

This clone was seen once. CDR3 residues: CASSFDLEYGYTF. DNA of the CDR3: TGTGCCAGCAGCTTCGATTTAGAGTATGGCTACACCTTC. J is TRBJ1-2 and V is TRBV7-2; no clear D gene. This CDR3 is built from 13 residues. V lost 3 bases to trimming and J lost 5 bases, with 10 bases between them. Germline-derived CDR1 and CDR2 are SGHTA and FQGNSA.

The chain employs TRBV6-5 and TRBJ1-2, with D possibly matching TRBD1 (6 bases). Germline CDR1 is MNHEY and CDR2 is SVGAGI. The CDR3 runs 15 residues. The V end was cut by 4 bases, the J end by 4 bases, with 16 bases between. The CDR3 DNA is TGTGCCAGCAGTTTAAGGACAGTATATGGCTATGGCTACACCTTC. Encoded protein: CASSLRTVYGYGYTF.

This clone was seen a single time. The sample contains more than one DNA sequence encoding this CDR3. The chain uses TRBV9 and TRBJ2-3; D is unresolved. The germline V gene encodes CDR1 SGDLS and CDR2 YYNGEE. The CDR3 spans 13 residues. V lost 4 bases to trimming and J lost 3 bases, with 9 bases between them. The CDR3 DNA follows: TGTGCCAGCAGCCCCTCGGGTACAGATACGCAGTATTTT. Protein sequence: CASSPSGTDTQYF. The variable domain in full, with the rest retrieved from reference TRBV9 and TRBJ2-3, is DSGVTQTPKHLITATGQRVTLRCSPRSGDLSVYWYQQSLDQGLQFLIQYYNGEERAKGNILERFSAQQFPDLHSELNLSSLELGDSALYFCASSPSGTDTQYFGPGTRLTVL.

The CDR3 DNA reads TGTGCCATCAGTGCAGGACCCTCAGGGGGCATCGGAAACACCATATATTTT. Protein: CAISAGPSGGIGNTIYF. The genes are TRBV10-3 and TRBJ1-3; TRBD1 matches 8 bases. The germline V gene has CDR1 ENHRY and CDR2 SYGVKD. Trimming cost V 4 bases and J 4 bases; bases outside gene matches: 12. The CDR3 is 17 amino acids.

The chain recombines TRBV25-1 with TRBJ1-4; 7 nucleotides align to TRBD1. V lost 4 bases, J lost 6 bases, and 17 bases stayed unmatched. Looked up from germline, CDR1 is MGHDK and CDR2 is SYGVNS. The CDR3 has 18 residues. CDR3 sequence (DNA): TGTGCCAGCAGTGCCCGGGACAGTGCCGGGTGGTCAGATGAAAAACTGTTTTTT. Translated: CASSARDSAGWSDEKLFF.

J is TRBJ2-7 and V is TRBV4-3; D might be TRBD2 (5 bases). The germline V gene encodes CDR1 LGHNA and CDR2 YSLEER. The V end was cut by 1 base, the J end by 0 bases, with 10 bases between. This CDR3 region has 15 residues. Here the CDR3 reads CASSQGVGSSYEQYF. The CDR3 bases are TGCGCCAGCAGCCAAGGAGTGGGGAGCTCCTACGAGCAGTACTTC.

The chain uses TRBV6-5 and TRBJ2-7; D unclear. V shed 7 bases and J shed 1 base, with 8 bases lying between them. The germline V gene has CDR1 MNHEY and CDR2 SVGAGI. CDR3 length equals 12 residues. DNA for the CDR3: TGTGCCAGCACAAGTAGTTCCTACGAGCAGTACTTC. Protein sequence: CASTSSSYEQYF.

V and J are TRBV19 and TRBJ2-7, with TRBD2 matching 8 bases. J gave up 2 bases and V 8 bases, and 2 bases lay outside the gene matches. The germline gives CDR1 LNHDA, CDR2 SQIVND (reference sequence). The CDR3 has 12 amino acids. The CDR3 coding sequence is TGTGCCAGTCAGGGACTAGCCTACGAGCAGTACTTC. Translating it yields CASQGLAYEQYF. Based on the CDR3 plus reference TRBV19 and TRBJ2-7, the full variable domain is DGGITQSPKYLFRKEGQNVTLSCEQNLNHDAMYWYRQDPGQGLRLIYYSQIVNDFQKGDIAEGYSVSREKKESFPLTVTSAQKNPTAFYLCASQGLAYEQYFGPGTRLTVT.

The chain couples TRBV10-3 to TRBJ1-4, with 8 positions matching TRBD1. The CDR3 runs to 17 residues. J was trimmed by 4 bases and V by 4 bases; bases with no gene match: 11. Germline CDR1 ENHRY, CDR2 SYGVKD. CDR3 DNA sequence: TGTGCCATCAGTGGACAGGGGCCCATACCTCTTAATGAAAAACTGTTTTTT. This gives the protein CAISGQGPIPLNEKLFF.

The chain employs TRBV19 and TRBJ1-2, with D possibly matching TRBD1 (6 bases). Germline V CDR1 and CDR2: LNHDA, SQIVND (reference sequence). The CDR3 is made up of 14 amino acids. V lost 7 bases and J 8 bases, leaving 20 bases between the germline ends. In DNA form, the CDR3 reads TGTGCCAGTAAGCACATCGGGGGGGCGCAGGGCTACACCTTC. Protein product: CASKHIGGAQGYTF. Full variable domain (missing parts from reference TRBV19 and TRBJ1-2): DGGITQSPKYLFRKEGQNVTLSCEQNLNHDAMYWYRQDPGQGLRLIYYSQIVNDFQKGDIAEGYSVSREKKESFPLTVTSAQKNPTAFYLCASKHIGGAQGYTFGSGTRLTVV.

The chain joins TRBV27 to TRBJ1-2, with TRBD1 matching 12 bases. Germline assignment: CDR1 MNHEY and CDR2 SMNVEV (reference sequence). The CDR3 is 17 amino acids. The junction had 8 bases not matched to a gene; V was cut back by 2 bases and J by 4 bases. The CDR3 is CASSLPRDRGLGYGYTF. CDR3 nucleotide sequence: TGTGCCAGCAGTTTACCTCGGGACAGGGGGCTAGGCTATGGCTACACCTTC.

The chain recombines TRBV7-6 with TRBJ1-4; D gene uncertain. The CDR3 is 15 residues long. Germline assignment: CDR1 SGHVS and CDR2 FNYEAQ. V lost 5 bases and J lost 8, with 18 bases in between. DNA for the CDR3: TGTGCCAGCAGCCCTCAGTCGGCGCCGGGAGAAAAACTGTTTTTT. Translation: CASSPQSAPGEKLFF.

V and J are TRBV5-5 and TRBJ1-2; D not resolved. The germline gives CDR1 SGHKS, CDR2 YYEKEE (reference sequence). The CDR3 is 15 residues long. Trimming stripped 0 bases from V and 0 bases from J, with 9 bases between. DNA of the CDR3: TGTGCCAGCAGCTTGGGGACTGAACCTAACTATGGCTACACCTTC. Amino acid sequence: CASSLGTEPNYGYTF.